Listed here are 6 T cell receptor beta chains from one sample, sequenced in a study of control samples from healthy donors and cancer patients. Assay used: immunoSEQ multiplex PCR; TCRdb lists only in-frame clones, some missing. There are 150,000 to 200,000 clones in the sample; just over 95% occur only once, and just over 1% lies in the top ten. Material for sequencing was blood. These receptors were collected from a woman between 25 and 40 years old in good health.

The chain carries TRBV18 and TRBJ2-5, with 9 bases aligning to TRBD1. The germline CDR1 and CDR2 sequences are KGHSH and LQKENI. Losses at the gene ends were 6 bases for V and 5 bases for J; bases not matched to a gene: 7. The CDR3 runs 14 residues. The CDR3 loop is CASSHRGRGETQYF. The CDR3 coding sequence is TGTGCCAGCTCGCACAGGGGGCGTGGTGAGACCCAGTACTTC.

This rearrangement joins TRBV5-4 to TRBJ2-7; TRBD1 aligns across 7 bases. This CDR3 spans 14 amino acids. Looked up from germline, CDR1 is SGHNT and CDR2 is YYREEE (reference sequence). V shed 3 bases, J shed 2 bases, and the junction held 5 bases outside the gene matches. Here the CDR3 DNA reads TGTGCCAGCAGCTCGGGACAGCCAACCTACGAGCAGTACTTC. Its protein product is CASSSGQPTYEQYF.

This chain uses TRBV6-5 with TRBJ2-1; 7 bases agree with TRBD2. The germline gives CDR1 MNHEY, CDR2 SVGAGI. The CDR3 contains 16 residues. V trimming: 4 bases; J trimming: 9 bases; junction bases outside the gene matches: 15. CDR3 sequence: CASSSVGGGGKSEQFF. CDR3 nucleotide sequence: TGTGCCAGCAGTTCCGTGGGGGGGGGAGGTAAGAGTGAGCAGTTCTTC.

The chain employs TRBV29-1 and TRBJ2-3; 9 bases agree with TRBD2. J lost 4 bases, V lost 4 bases, and 6 bases had no gene match. The CDR3 covers 14 residues. CDR1 is SQVTM, CDR2 ANQGSEA, per germline. Here the CDR3 reads CSVVLAGSPDTQYF. CDR3 coding DNA: TGCAGCGTTGTGCTAGCGGGATCGCCAGATACGCAGTATTTT.

The V and J genes are TRBV9 and TRBJ1-5; no clear D gene. CDR1 is SGDLS and CDR2 is YYNGEE in the germline V gene. Trimming took 3 bases from V and 0 from J, leaving 10 bases between them. The CDR3 contains 15 residues. The CDR3 spells CASSALGNSNQPQHF. CDR3 nucleotide sequence: TGTGCCAGCAGCGCTCTGGGGAATAGCAATCAGCCCCAGCATTTT.

This sequence joins TRBV10-3 and TRBJ1-5, with 10 nucleotides matching TRBD1. J gave up 0 bases and V 8 bases, and 4 bases lay outside the gene matches. The germline gives CDR1 ENHRY, CDR2 SYGVKD. The CDR3 has 15 amino acids. CDR3 sequence reads: CAIPGQGGSNQPQHF. The CDR3 DNA follows: TGTGCCATCCCTGGACAGGGGGGTAGCAATCAGCCCCAGCATTTT.